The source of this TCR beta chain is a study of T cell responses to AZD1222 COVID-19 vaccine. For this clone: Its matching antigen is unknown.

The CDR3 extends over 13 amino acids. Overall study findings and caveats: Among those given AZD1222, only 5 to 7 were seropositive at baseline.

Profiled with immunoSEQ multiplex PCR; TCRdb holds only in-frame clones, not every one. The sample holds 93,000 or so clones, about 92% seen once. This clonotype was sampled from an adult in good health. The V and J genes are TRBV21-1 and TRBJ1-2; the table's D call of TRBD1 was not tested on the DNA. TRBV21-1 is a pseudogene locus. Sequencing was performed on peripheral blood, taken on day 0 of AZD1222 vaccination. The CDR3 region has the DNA TGTGCCAGCGCCTGGACAATGGACTATGGCTACACCTTC. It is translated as CASAWTMDYGYTF.